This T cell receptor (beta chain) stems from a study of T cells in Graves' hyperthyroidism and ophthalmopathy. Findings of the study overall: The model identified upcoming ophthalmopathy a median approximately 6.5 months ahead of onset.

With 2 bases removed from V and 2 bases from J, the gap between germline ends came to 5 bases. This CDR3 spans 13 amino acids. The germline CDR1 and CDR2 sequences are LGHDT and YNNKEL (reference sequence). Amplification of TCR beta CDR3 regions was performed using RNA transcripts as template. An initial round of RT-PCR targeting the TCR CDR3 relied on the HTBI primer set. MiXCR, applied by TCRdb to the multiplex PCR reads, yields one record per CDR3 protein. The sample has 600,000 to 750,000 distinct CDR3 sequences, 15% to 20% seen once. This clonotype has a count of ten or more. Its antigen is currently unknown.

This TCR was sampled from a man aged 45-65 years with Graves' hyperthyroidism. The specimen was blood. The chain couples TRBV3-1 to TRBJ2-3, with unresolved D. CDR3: CASSQLNTDTQYF. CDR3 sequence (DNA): TGTGCCAGCAGCCAACTGAACACAGATACGCAGTATTTT.